Shown below are 6 T cell receptor beta chains from a single sample sequenced in a study of radiotherapy plus CTLA-4 blockade in lung cancer. Clones were read by immunoSEQ multiplex PCR, and TCRdb kept only the in-frame ones, dropping some. Found here are some 40,000 clones, more than 70% of them singletons; the top ten hold 2.6%. The specimen was peripheral blood, collected from a patient treated with radiotherapy plus ipilimumab. These receptors were taken from a human donor with non-small cell lung cancer whose response to radiotherapy plus ipilimumab could not be evaluated.

In this sample, this clone turned up once. V is TRBV6-1 and J is TRBJ2-1, with D possibly matching TRBD2 (5 bases). The CDR3 is 15 residues long. Germline V gives CDR1 MNHNS, CDR2 SASEGT. The germline V and J ends were trimmed by 5 bases and 0 bases, with 11 bases remaining between them. The CDR3 sequence: CASSTRVSSYNEQFF. The CDR3 region has the DNA TGTGCCAGCAGTACTAGGGTAAGCTCCTACAATGAGCAGTTCTTC.

The chain joins TRBV6-1 to TRBJ2-3; D is possibly TRBD1 (7 bases). Germline V gene lookup returns CDR1 MNHNS and CDR2 SASEGT. Trimming pared 11 bases from V and 3 bases from J, leaving 15 bases between. The CDR3 loop spans 13 amino acids. The CDR3 bases are TGTGCCGCAGGGGGGAGTGGGACAGATACGCAGTATTTT. It is translated as CAAGGSGTDTQYF.

V gene TRBV19 combines with J gene TRBJ1-5; D not resolved. The CDR3 length is 14 residues. CDR1 is LNHDA and CDR2 is SQIVND in the germline V gene (reference sequence). The V gene lost 5 bases and the J gene lost 2 bases, with 10 bases spanning the gap. The CDR3 reads CASSQSSGNQPQHF. The CDR3 DNA reads as TGTGCCAGTAGTCAATCTAGCGGCAATCAGCCCCAGCATTTT.

The gene calls are TRBV30 and TRBJ2-5; D unresolved. This CDR3 comprises 12 residues. Germline CDR1 GTSNPN, CDR2 SVGIG (reference sequence). The germline V and J ends were trimmed by 2 bases and 6 bases, with 10 bases remaining between them. The CDR3 bases are TGTGCCTGGAGTATTACAACGAAGACCCAGTACTTC. It yields the protein CAWSITTKTQYF.

CDR3 amino acids: CASSFSVGETQYF. DNA for the CDR3: TGTGCCAGCAGCTTCTCTGTCGGAGAGACCCAGTACTTC. This chain connects TRBV7-9 to TRBJ2-5; unclear D gene. V was pared by 3 bases and J by 4 bases, with 9 bases between. The length of the CDR3 is 13 residues. Germline lookup yields CDR1 SEHNR and CDR2 FQNEAQ (reference sequence). Filled out from reference TRBV7-9 and TRBJ2-5, the complete variable domain reads DTGVSQNPRHKITKRGQNVTFRCDPISEHNRLYWYRQTLGQGPEFLTYFQNEAQLEKSRLLSDRFSAERPKGSFSTLEIQRTEQGDSAMYLCASSFSVGETQYFGPGTRLLVL.

This clone was counted once. The chain is built from TRBV19 and TRBJ2-5, with TRBD2 matching over 9 bases. TRBJ2-7 explains the end of the DNA better; the J call may be wrong. The germline V gene encodes CDR1 LNHDA and CDR2 SQIVND (reference sequence). The CDR3 length is 15 residues. CDR3 sequence reads: CASSIQAGGRYEQYF. CDR3 bases: TGTGCCAGTAGTATCCAAGCGGGGGGAAGGTACGAGCAGTACTTC.